These T cell receptor beta chains were read from a single sample in a study of T cell repertoires in cytomegalovirus infection. Via MiXCR, TCRdb re-called the reads, giving one row per CDR3 protein. This table has more than 400,000 distinct CDR3 sequences, more than 25% appearing once. Specimen: PBMCs. The receptors were gathered from a human donor in good health (CMV status not recorded). Some clones in this sample may be carry-over from other donors' samples. Each CDR3 is given without its conserved first and last residue.

v_gene | len | CDR3aa
TRBV19 | 16 | ASSNTPPRQEPYNEQF
TRBV11-3 | 11 | ASSLDHQKDAF
TRBV5-1 | 9 | ASSFRGEAF
TRBV9 | 12 | ASSVVSFGNEQF
TRBV7-9 | 12 | ASRSTSATGELF
TRBV11-2 | 13 | ASSFRGPRTTEAF
TRBV19 | 14 | ASSISGGSSNYGYT
TRBV19 | 13 | ASSKPVGRGGGYT
TRBV27 | 15 | ASSLLSPGGPTYEQY
TRBV28 | 16 | ASSWDSVASGYSYEQY
TRBV11-3 | 14 | ASSLDLGSGRNEQF
TRBV6-2/TRBV6-3 | 13 | ASSPGIVGKNIQY
TRBV7-8 | 12 | ASSLVGRSTGYT
TRBV7-8 | 14 | ASSLANRGVNTEAF
TRBV20-1 | 14 | SATGGGGPYQETQY
TRBV12-3/TRBV12-4 | 12 | ASRTGRLTAEAF
TRBV6-1 | 13 | ASSKGRLAEYEQY
TRBV7-9 | 14 | ASSSRTTGTPDTQY
TRBV6-2/TRBV6-3 | 15 | ASNLGGLAGGGDTQY
TRBV6-2/TRBV6-3 | 13 | ASSGTEYSNQPQH
TRBV25-1 | 10 | ASTGSGNTIY
TRBV14 | 14 | ASSQEQAMLSYEQY
TRBV7-2 | 14 | ASSLGLAGGEGEQY
TRBV12-3/TRBV12-4 | 14 | ASRLGLGTGPGELF
TRBV19 | 13 | ASSIFGTGAGEQF
TRBV12-3/TRBV12-4 | 16 | ASSPRPFTSGRHNEQF
TRBV11-1 | 12 | ASRPTGAGQTQY
TRBV10-3 | 9 | AISGMTEAF
TRBV2 | 15 | ASSENPGRLGNSPLH
TRBV5-4 | 13 | ASSLEGPFYNEQF
TRBV7-8 | 11 | ASSFDRIYEQY
TRBV27 | 10 | ASRRTGYGYT
TRBV6-5 | 11 | ASTSGQPYGYT
TRBV12-3/TRBV12-4 | 12 | ASSLRALGYGYT
TRBV7-2 | 13 | ASSFTGASVETQY
TRBV2 | 11 | ASRDQGASGYT
TRBV7-2 | 12 | ASSLAGLQETQY
TRBV5-5 | 11 | ASSLLQTYEQY
TRBV12-3/TRBV12-4 | 13 | ASSLGTAGVNEQF
TRBV27 | 14 | ASSVSAGAGYNEQF
TRBV7-6 | 11 | AWSNSSLDTQY
TRBV5-1 | 13 | ASSLNPAMNTEAF
TRBV6-2/TRBV6-3 | 15 | ASSGGTRKNSYNEQF
TRBV7-6 | 14 | ASSSLAGPSTDTQY
TRBV7-9 | 12 | ASSLGGSWKTQY
TRBV15 | 13 | ATSREPDRGKGYT
TRBV7-2 | 10 | ASSFPSRTQY
TRBV14 | 18 | ASSRNQERLSGRARDTQY
TRBV20-1 | 13 | SARALGIVGHEQY
TRBV28 | 12 | ASSSGQAPYGYT
TRBV19 | 13 | ASSHLDGQGEEAF
TRBV14 | 14 | ASSQLTGGSTDTQY
TRBV7-8 | 16 | ASSSLADPVVNNSPLH
TRBV7-2 | 13 | ASSTGTIGTDTQY
TRBV7-2 | 13 | ASSFRLAVEETQY
TRBV14 | 14 | ASSHVRLDSTDTQY